This T cell receptor (beta chain) was captured by sequencing in a study of T cell responses to AZD1222 COVID-19 vaccine. Whole-study findings and limits: The study sampled repertoires only after the peak T cell response.

Concerning this clone: Antigen unknown.

The method was immunoSEQ multiplex PCR; TCRdb's version includes in-frame clones alone and lacks a portion of them. The sample has under 200,000 clones, almost 90% seen once. V dropped 1 base and J dropped 1 base, with 7 bases sitting between them. The CDR3 covers 14 residues. The germline V gene has CDR1 MNHEY and CDR2 SVGEGT. The chain combines TRBV6-2 or TRBV6-3 with TRBJ1-1; D remains unclear. The source is an adult in good health. Sequenced here: peripheral blood, sampled on day 0 of AZD1222 vaccination. The CDR3 region is CASSYWRTNTEAFF. The CDR3 DNA reads TGTGCCAGCAGTTACTGGCGGACGAACACTGAAGCTTTCTTT.